Listed here are 14 T cell receptor beta chains from one sample, sequenced in a study of shared clonotypes between healthy human individuals. Only in-frame clones appear in the TCRdb table, and some are missing; sequencing was by immunoSEQ multiplex PCR. In the table there are roughly 600,000 clones, roughly 98% of which are singletons. The naive CD8 population came from CD45RO-negative cells selected for CCR7, without terminally differentiated effector memory CD45RA+ cells. What was sequenced was naive CD8+ T cells sorted from blood. Source of these receptors: a man in his thirties or forties in good health.

The chain joins TRBV5-4 to TRBJ1-1, with D uncertain. This CDR3 is 13 amino acids long. The germline V and J ends were trimmed by 2 bases and 4 bases, with 9 bases remaining between them. CDR1 and CDR2 (germline): SGHNT, YYREEE (reference sequence). The CDR3 protein is CASSLKLGTEAFF. The CDR3 nucleotides are TGTGCCAGCAGCTTAAAGCTTGGCACTGAAGCTTTCTTT.

The CDR3 nucleotides read TGCGCCAGCAGCCAGATATCCGGGGAGACCCAGTACTTC. Its protein product is CASSQISGETQYF. The chain recombines TRBV4-1 with TRBJ2-5, with D unclear. Germline V gene sequence: CDR1 MGHRA, CDR2 YSYEKL. The CDR3 extends over 13 amino acids. The germline V and J ends were trimmed by 3 bases and 5 bases, with 10 bases remaining between them.

The gene calls are TRBV27 and TRBJ2-1; 9 bases agree with TRBD2. Germline trimming cut 5 bases from V and 4 bases from J; bases unmatched to any gene: 12. The CDR3 extends over 17 amino acids. Germline CDR1 MNHEY, CDR2 SMNVEV (reference sequence). CDR3 coding DNA: TGTGCCAGCAGTAAAGGGGCTAGCGGGACTTTTTACAATGAGCAGTTCTTC. Amino acids: CASSKGASGTFYNEQFF.

V gene TRBV11-2 combines with J gene TRBJ2-1; the D gene is possibly TRBD2 (5 bases). CDR3 length equals 18 residues. The germline V and J ends were trimmed by 3 bases and 0 bases, with 18 bases remaining between them. The germline CDR1 and CDR2 sequences are SGHAT and FQNNGV. Here the CDR3 reads CASSFPSGLGSSYNEQFF. CDR3 in DNA: TGTGCCAGCAGCTTTCCCAGTGGCCTAGGGAGCTCCTACAATGAGCAGTTCTTC.

With regard to this clone: Distinct nucleotide sequences in the sample also encode this CDR3. The rearrangement links TRBV7-9 to TRBJ2-3; D is undetermined. The V gene's germline CDR1 is SEHNR and CDR2 FQNEAQ (reference sequence). This CDR3 is 13 amino acids long. V was trimmed by 1 base and J by 0 bases, leaving 2 bases between them. CDR3 loop: CASSLESTDTQYF. For the CDR3, the DNA is TGTGCCAGCAGCTTAGAGAGCACAGATACGCAGTATTTT.

The chain is built from TRBV7-2 and TRBJ1-2; 12 bases map to TRBD1. This CDR3 has 15 amino acids. Trimming took 5 bases from V and 6 from J; bases not matched to a gene: 7. Germline V gives CDR1 SGHTA, CDR2 FQGNSA. The CDR3 DNA reads as TGTGCCAGCAGCCCGGGGACAGGGGGCGCCGATGGCTACACCTTC. This codes for CASSPGTGGADGYTF. The full variable domain, completed using reference TRBV7-2 and TRBJ1-2, is GAGVSQSPSNKVTEKGKDVELRCDPISGHTALYWYRQSLGQGLEFLIYFQGNSAPDKSGLPSDRFSAERTGGSVSTLTIQRTQQEDSAVYLCASSPGTGGADGYTFGSGTRLTVV.

The genes are TRBV7-9 and TRBJ2-5, with TRBD1 identical over 10 bases. V shed 5 bases and J 5 bases; nucleotides not matched to a gene: 8. The CDR3 length is 15 residues. The germline CDR1 and CDR2 sequences are SEHNR and FQNEAQ (reference sequence). CDR3: CASSARQGARETQYF. CDR3 nucleotide sequence: TGTGCCAGCAGCGCCAGACAGGGGGCGCGGGAGACCCAGTACTTC.

The rearrangement uses TRBV27 and TRBJ2-1; D is uncertain. V gave up 4 bases and J gave up 0 bases, with 10 bases separating them. Germline assignment: CDR1 MNHEY and CDR2 SMNVEV (reference sequence). The CDR3 has 15 residues. This CDR3 is CASSSDSYSYNEQFF. In DNA form, the CDR3 reads TGTGCCAGCAGTTCCGACTCGTACTCCTACAATGAGCAGTTCTTC.

The rearrangement uses TRBV7-9 and TRBJ1-2; no firm D call. CDR1 and CDR2 from the germline V gene are SEHNR and FQNEAQ (reference sequence). V was shortened by 3 bases and J by 7 bases, with 6 bases between the two germline ends. The CDR3 has 11 residues. CDR3 DNA sequence: TGTGCCAGCAGCTTGGGAACTGGCTACACCTTC. Translation gives CASSLGTGYTF. Complete variable domain (other parts from reference TRBV7-9 and TRBJ1-2): DTGVSQNPRHKITKRGQNVTFRCDPISEHNRLYWYRQTLGQGPEFLTYFQNEAQLEKSRLLSDRFSAERPKGSFSTLEIQRTEQGDSAMYLCASSLGTGYTFGSGTRLTVV.

The chain uses TRBV28 and TRBJ2-2, with TRBD2 matching over 8 bases. The J segment lost 2 bases and the V segment lost 5 bases, leaving 7 bases of the junction unmatched. The CDR3 has 16 amino acids. The germline V gene has CDR1 MDHEN and CDR2 SYDVKM. This CDR3 is CASSPQAGVNTGELFF. Written as DNA, the CDR3 is TGTGCCAGCAGTCCTCAAGCGGGAGTTAACACCGGGGAGCTGTTTTTT.

The DNA of the CDR3 is TGTGCCTGGGATCAGAATACAGGACCCGAAGCTAACTATGGCTACACCTTC. Amino acid sequence: CAWDQNTGPEANYGYTF. V and J are TRBV30 and TRBJ1-2; D possibly corresponds to TRBD1 (5 bases). Trimming shortened V by 5 bases and J by 0 bases, and 22 bases separated the two germline ends. The germline V gene encodes CDR1 GTSNPN and CDR2 SVGIG (reference sequence). There are 17 residues in the CDR3.

The J gene is TRBJ2-1, the V gene TRBV7-2; maybe TRBD2 (7 bases). Deletions cut 5 bases from V and 6 bases from J, with 17 bases between. Looked up from germline, CDR1 is SGHTA and CDR2 is FQGNSA. CDR3 length: 15 residues. The CDR3 region is CASSLLTGGPNEQFF. The DNA of the CDR3 is TGTGCCAGCAGCCTACTAACGGGGGGCCCCAATGAGCAGTTCTTC.

CDR3 amino acids: CASQNRENYGYTF. DNA for the CDR3: TGTGCCAGCCAAAACAGGGAAAACTATGGCTACACCTTC. This sequence joins TRBV19 and TRBJ1-2; TRBD1 might be the D (6 bases). Germline V gene sequence: CDR1 LNHDA, CDR2 SQIVND (reference sequence). Trimming left V 9 bases short and J 2 bases short, with 13 bases between. The CDR3 is 13 amino acids.

As DNA, the CDR3 is TGTGCCACCGCGGAGGCAGGCTTAGATGGCTACACCTTC. Its protein is CATAEAGLDGYTF. V and J are TRBV27 and TRBJ1-2; the D is unclear. Trimming shortened V by 10 bases and J by 6 bases, and 18 bases separated the two germline ends. The germline gives CDR1 MNHEY, CDR2 SMNVEV (reference sequence). This CDR3 is 13 amino acids long.